This T cell receptor (beta chain) was retrieved from a study of identical twins' blood T cells (dated by TCRdb to the early 2010s). Background for the entire study: Around 50 million Illumina reads were obtained across approximately 12 libraries, comprising six alpha-chain and six beta-chain libraries. To assess how genetics influences repertoire formation, the study used next-generation sequencing to compare the TCR alpha and beta chain repertoires of three pairs of monozygous twins. Overall study outcomes, separate from this receptor: Because the twins were reared together, environmental influences could not be excluded as an explanation for twin similarity. Among the most abundant TCRbeta clonotypes, more CDR3 sequences were shared by each donor with her twin than with unrelated donors. Independent studies were stated to be required to validate the proposed role of the TCRalpha J segment in MHC recognition during thymic selection. The number of shared CDR3 clonotypes between two donors was mainly determined by the product of their cloneset sizes, and twins did not clearly deviate from this trend. V gene usage, even among non-selected out-of-frame TCRbeta clonotypes, was reported to be markedly more similar within twin pairs than between unrelated donors.

Donors were six healthy women forming three monozygous twin pairs. All three twin pairs had been reared together, and it was thought likely that the same infectious agents and vaccines had been met by these twin pairs. RNA was isolated from peripheral blood mononuclear cells and used to prepare TCR cDNA libraries. The method behind the library was 5' RACE. The run used an Illumina Genome Analyzer IIx. RNA-based TCR cDNA libraries were prepared by a previously described protocol with several modifications. Sample-specific barcodes were introduced on both ends of each TCR cDNA library during cDNA synthesis and amplification to prevent cross-contamination. The source study handled its data this way. Each library contained about 2 to 3.6 million CDR3-containing reads, and somewhere between about 90,000 and nearly 550,000 clonotypes were identified for each individual. After reads with improper barcode index combinations were thrown out, a cloneset for each library was built using the MiTCR software. While assembling CDR3 clonotypes, MiTCR filtered or rescued low-quality reads and corrected PCR and sequencing errors. Artificial out-of-frame clonotypes were removed by being mapped to in-frame sequences, with one indel in the CDR3 allowed. V and J gene usage similarity between donors was measured as Jensen-Shannon divergence divided by mean entropy. The public reads were run again by TCRdb, first through fastp at Q25 and then through MiXCR, and only productive beta chains were kept. Identical CDR3 protein sequences are pooled into one entry, listed with their most common genes and DNA. TCRdb, rather than the study authors, made the V and J calls. This sample comprises a few hundred thousand distinct CDR3 sequences, roughly 30% of them detected only once. The ten most abundant clones make up about 6.1% of the sample.

At the junction V is shortened by 0 bases and J by 3 bases, with 6 bases in between. The CDR3 starts with the cysteine, ends with the phenylalanine, and has 12 residues. The only DNA kept is the CDR3, 36 bases in frame from the first base. The CDR1 and CDR2 encoded by the germline V gene are SQVTM and ANQGSEA. Comment on this clonotype: Its antigen has not been determined. Per-base quality was not reported, and no clone a single base away is much larger than it.

This TCR came from a woman between 18 and 55 years old in good health. Material: PBMCs. The V and J segments used are TRBV29-1 and TRBJ2-7; confidence is insufficient to name the D gene. The nucleotide sequence reads TGCAGCGTTGAAGAGCAGAACTACGAGCAGTACTTC. Translated, it gives CSVEEQNYEQYF.